Listed below are T cell receptor beta chains from one sample, sequenced in a study of post-analysis software for immune sequencing data. TCRdb re-called the PCR reads with MiXCR, one entry per CDR3 protein. Here the sample spans 450,000 to 700,000 distinct CDR3 sequences, 44% being singletons. Sequenced material: blood. These receptors were obtained from a girl between 5 and 17 years old with multiple sclerosis. Both conserved end residues are part of each CDR3. The D gene is left open where the match is weak. Expanded clones get a size class; other rows say once, few or many, or leave the size out.

TRBD2,TRBV3-1,NA,TRBJ2-1,18,TGTGCCAGCAGCCAAGTTCCCTCGACTAGCGGGAGGGCCGGAGAGCAGTTCTTC,CASSQVPSTSGRAGEQFF
NA,TRBV4-1,few,TRBJ1-2,16,TGCGCCAGCAGCCAACTCGGACAGAAGTCTAACTATGGCTACACCTTC,CASSQLGQKSNYGYTF
TRBD2,TRBV7-9,NA,TRBJ2-1,15,TGTGCCAGCACCATTACTAGCGGGAGGTCCAATGAGCAGTTCTTC,CASTITSGRSNEQFF
NA,TRBV6-6,NA,TRBJ2-3,16,TGTGCCAGCAGTTACTGGACAGAGCCGGACACAGATACGCAGTATTTT,CASSYWTEPDTDTQYF
TRBD2,TRBV29-1,NA,TRBJ2-1,16,TGCAGCGTTGAAGATGTTAGCGGGAGGTTGACGAATGAGCAGTTCTTC,CSVEDVSGRLTNEQFF
NA,TRBV28,NA,TRBJ1-2,16,TGTGCCAGCAGCCAGCACCCCGACCTCCCCACGAATGGCTACACCTTC,CASSQHPDLPTNGYTF
NA,TRBV20-1,NA,TRBJ2-7,14,TGCAGTGCTAGAGATCCGGCCGGGCGATGGGAGCAGTACTTC,CSARDPAGRWEQYF
NA,TRBV7-9,NA,TRBJ2-3,17,TGTGCCAGCAGCTTAATCCCATTCCGGACGGGGTCAGATACGCAGTATTTT,CASSLIPFRTGSDTQYF
NA,TRBV7-2,few,TRBJ2-7,14,TGTGCCAGCAGCTTGGGGACACCGATCTACGAGCAGTACTTC,CASSLGTPIYEQYF
TRBD2,TRBV5-4,NA,TRBJ2-1,15,TGTGCCAGCAGCCGAGCGGGACGGGGTTACAATGAGCAGTTCTTC,CASSRAGRGYNEQFF
NA,TRBV6-6,few,TRBJ2-1,14,TGTGCCAGCAGCCTCCCGAGCTCCTACAATGAGCAGTTCTTC,CASSLPSSYNEQFF
NA,TRBV2,NA,TRBJ1-2,14,TGTGCCAGCTTTAGGGCAGGGGCTAACTATGGCTACACCTTC,CASFRAGANYGYTF
TRBD2,TRBV20-1,few,TRBJ2-7,14,TGCAGTGCTAGAGAAAGCGGGGGGTACTACGAGCAGTACTTC,CSARESGGYYEQYF
TRBD2,TRBV6-6,few,TRBJ2-1,13,TGTGCCAGCACCGGGCTAGCGGCCAATGAGCAGTTCTTC,CASTGLAANEQFF
NA,TRBV6-5,few,TRBJ2-3,15,TGTGCCAGCAGTGTCCGGGGGACCCCGGTGGATACGCAGTATTTT,CASSVRGTPVDTQYF
TRBD1,TRBV10-3,NA,TRBJ1-4,15,TGTGCCATCAGTGATTGGGACAGGAGTAATGAAAAACTGTTTTTT,CAISDWDRSNEKLFF
NA,TRBV5-1,few,TRBJ1-1,13,TGTGCCAGCAGCTTAGATAGTAACACTGAAGCTTTCTTT,CASSLDSNTEAFF
TRBD1,TRBV6-6,NA,TRBJ2-1,16,TGTGCCAGCAGCGACTTCGACAGGGGCGCCTACAATGAGCAGTTCTTC,CASSDFDRGAYNEQFF